The clone carrying this TCR beta chain was seen only a few times. No antigen is known for it. Uncontrolled infection, other autoimmune disease, pregnancy or lactation led to exclusion. This entry belongs to a study of T cells in Graves' hyperthyroidism and ophthalmopathy. Study-level points and caveats: The majority of expanded thyroid clonotypes above 0.001 also appeared in blood. Ophthalmopathy got predicted by the model a median approximately 6.4 months before its onset.

The CDR3 sequence is 13 residues long. The V segment lost 4 bases and the J segment 11 bases; nucleotides outside the gene matches: 10. The V gene's germline CDR1 is LNHNV and CDR2 YYDKDF (reference sequence). The CDR3 regions of TCR beta were amplified from RNA transcripts. The HTBI primer set was used in a first-round RT-PCR of the TCR CDR3. TCRdb processed the multiplex PCR reads anew with MiXCR; each CDR3 protein has one entry. The sample includes 600,000 to 650,000 distinct CDR3 sequences, less than 25% of them seen just once. The receptor's source is a young man with Graves' ophthalmopathy. The chain has TRBV15 and TRBJ1-1; 7 bases are shared with TRBD1. The sequencing input was blood. CDR3 nucleotide sequence: TGTGCCACCAGCATAGACAGGGTGAAGGGGGCTTTCTTT. Translating gives CATSIDRVKGAFF. Looking up the rest from reference TRBV15 and TRBJ1-1 gives the full variable domain: DAMVIQNPRYQVTQFGKPVTLSCSQTLNHNVMYWYQQKSSQAPKLLFHYYDKDFNNEADTPDNFQSRRPNTSFCFLDIRSPGLGDTAMYLCATSIDRVKGAFFGQGTRLTVV.